Presented here are 5 T cell receptor beta chains from one specimen sequenced in a study of T cells in Graves' hyperthyroidism and ophthalmopathy. Amplification of TCR beta CDR3 regions was performed using RNA transcripts as template. The study used the HTBI primer set for a first-round RT-PCR of the TCR CDR3. TCRdb re-called the multiplex PCR reads through MiXCR, storing one row per CDR3 protein. The repertoire holds about 370,000 distinct CDR3 sequences, around 15% seen once, with approximately 19% in the top ten. Input material: blood. Every receptor here comes from a woman aged 60-70 years with Graves' ophthalmopathy.

This clonotype was recorded at least ten times. The rearrangement joins TRBV28 to TRBJ2-2; the match to TRBD2 covers 10 bases. The CDR3 loop spans 16 amino acids. Trimming took 4 bases from V and 1 from J; bases not matched to a gene: 3. CDR1 MDHEN and CDR2 SYDVKM come from the germline V gene. CDR3 DNA: TGTGCCAGCAGTTACGGACTAGCGGTGAACACCGGGGAGCTGTTTTTT. This gives the protein CASSYGLAVNTGELFF. The entire variable domain, with the rest obtained from reference TRBV28 and TRBJ2-2, is as follows: DVKVTQSSRYLVKRTGEKVFLECVQDMDHENMFWYRQDPGLGLRLIYFSYDVKMKEKGDIPEGYSVSREKKERFSLILESASTNQTSMYLCASSYGLAVNTGELFFGEGSRLTVL.

This clonotype has ten or more counts. This chain links TRBV7-6 with TRBJ2-2; TRBD2 matches 15 bases. Germline-derived CDR1 and CDR2 are SGHVS and FNYEAQ. The CDR3 totals 16 residues. The trim removed 5 bases at V and 7 bases at J, leaving 5 bases unmatched. The CDR3 loop is CASSGGLAGGSGELFF. DNA for the CDR3: TGTGCCAGCAGCGGCGGACTAGCGGGAGGGAGCGGGGAGCTGTTTTTT. Full variable domain (outside the CDR3, taken from reference TRBV7-6 and TRBJ2-2): GAGVSQSPRYKVTKRGQDVALRCDPISGHVSLYWYRQALGQGPEFLTYFNYEAQQDKSGLPNDRFSAERPEGSISTLTIQRTEQRDSAMYRCASSGGLAGGSGELFFGEGSRLTVL.

This clonotype has just a few counts. The chain joins TRBV24-1 to TRBJ2-1, with TRBD1 identical over 7 bases. Germline loops: CDR1 KGHDR, CDR2 SFDVKD. The CDR3 has 16 amino acids. Trimming at V came to 3 bases and at J to 8 bases, leaving 12 bases not matched to a gene. The CDR3 region has the DNA TGTGCCACCAGTGATCGAGGGGGCAGCTCACAAGATGAGCAGTTCTTC. Translating it yields CATSDRGGSSQDEQFF.

V and J are TRBV30 and TRBJ1-4; TRBD1 aligns across 8 bases. Germline-derived CDR1 and CDR2 are GTSNPN and SVGIG (reference sequence). V dropped 0 bases and J dropped 7; count of bases not matched to a gene: 19. The CDR3 totals 19 residues. CDR3 bases: TGTGCCTGGAGTGTACTTTGGACAGGGACCTCACGCATCAGTGAAAAACTGTTTTTT. Amino acids: CAWSVLWTGTSRISEKLFF.

The table lists this clonotype with many counts. The V call is TRBV12-3 or TRBV12-4, the J call TRBJ2-1; 9 bases are shared with TRBD2. Trimming cost V 5 bases and J 10 bases; bases outside gene matches: 15. This CDR3 region has 16 residues. For the CDR3, the DNA is TGTGCCAGCAGTCCCCCGAGGGCGGGAGGGCCAGAGGAGCAGTTCTTC. Amino acid sequence: CASSPPRAGGPEEQFF.